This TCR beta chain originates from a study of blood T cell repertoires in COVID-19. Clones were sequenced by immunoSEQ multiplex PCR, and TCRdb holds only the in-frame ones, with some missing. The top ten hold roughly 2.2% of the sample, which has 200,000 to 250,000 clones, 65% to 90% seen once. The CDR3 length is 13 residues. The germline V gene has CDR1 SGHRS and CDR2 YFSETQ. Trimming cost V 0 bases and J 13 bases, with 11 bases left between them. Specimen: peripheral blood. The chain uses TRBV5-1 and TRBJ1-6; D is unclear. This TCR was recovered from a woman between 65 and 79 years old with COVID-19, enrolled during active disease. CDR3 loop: CASSLESELPLHF. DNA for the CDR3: TGCGCCAGCAGCTTGGAATCGGAGCTCCCCCTCCACTTT.